This T cell receptor (beta chain) appears in the sequencing data of a study of blood T cell repertoires in COVID-19 (dated by TCRdb to 2019 to 2021). Regarding the study in general: Samples covering the acute and convalescent phases of COVID-19 were provided by collaborators in the United States, Italy and Spain. The material from the prospective study consisted of cDNA or gDNA derived from T cells, B-cell-depleted T cells, or PBMCs. The dataset comprised deeply sampled blood TCRbeta repertoires from subjects exposed to, actively infected with, or recovered from COVID-19. The repertoires were released in a freely available public database intended as a resource for research on the immune response to SARS-CoV-2. Samples came from the ongoing ImmuneRACE study (first 160 participants) plus 1,254 subjects from 6 global collaborators. Sample metadata almost always included a de-identified subject ID, COVID-19 status, age in years and sex. Where HLA class I and class II types were available, the types were taken from metadata supplied by the sample provider, not from assay-based typing.

General conclusions and limits of the study: Clinical and demographic metadata were provided uncurated, with the amount varying by source and participant.

TCRbeta CDR3 regions were amplified from genomic DNA using the immunoSEQ Assay, a bias-controlled multiplex PCR. The authors' analysis ran thus. The number of nucleated cells in each sample was estimated from the amplification of reference gene primers within the assay. Sequence reads were collapsed and filtered to measure the absolute abundance of every unique TCRbeta CDR3 rearrangement. Productive Simpson clonality was computed per sample as the square root of Simpson's diversity index over productive rearrangements. Sourced from immuneACCESS, this table was stored by TCRdb with only in-frame sequences that have V and J called. A share of the clones is absent; for the studies checked, an unresolved V gene accounts for under half, and the remainder has no known explanation. The V and J calls and clone size come from that table; D and trimming were worked out from the DNA. For this sample the table gives 60,000 to 85,000 clones, of which about 88% were detected only once. The ten top clones hold around 4.9% of the sample.

CDR1 is given as SEHNR and CDR2 as FQNEAQ, both from the germline V gene (reference sequence). Trimming removed 5 bases from V and 2 bases from J; the gene matches leave 15 bases unexplained. The CDR3 starts with the cysteine, ends with the phenylalanine, and has 18 residues. The kept DNA is CDR3 alone, 54 bases in frame from the first base. About this clone itself: Its antigen is not yet known. No much larger clonotype is one base removed from it; base qualities were not supplied.

Whole blood was collected in K2EDTA tubes by collaborating institutions according to the institutions' own protocols. For TCRbeta analysis, collaborators shipped samples as frozen whole blood, isolated PBMCs, or DNA extracted from either of those sample types. Recombination joined TRBV7-9 with TRBJ2-3; the junction holds 8 bases that match TRBD1. Source material: peripheral blood. The source of this sequence is a woman aged 45-60 years with active COVID-19. CDR3 protein: CASSVPELTGEDTDTQYF. The DNA sequence reads TGTGCCAGCAGCGTACCGGAATTGACAGGGGAAGACACAGATACGCAGTATTTT.